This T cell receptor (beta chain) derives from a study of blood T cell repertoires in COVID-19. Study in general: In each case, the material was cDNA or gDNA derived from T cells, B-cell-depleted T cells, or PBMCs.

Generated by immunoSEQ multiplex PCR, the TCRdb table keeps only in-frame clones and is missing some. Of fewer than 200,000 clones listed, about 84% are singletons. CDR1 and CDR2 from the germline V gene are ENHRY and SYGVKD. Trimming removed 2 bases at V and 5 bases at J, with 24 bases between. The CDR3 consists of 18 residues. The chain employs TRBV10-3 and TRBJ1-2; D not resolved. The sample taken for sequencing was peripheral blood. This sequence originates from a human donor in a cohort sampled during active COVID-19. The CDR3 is CAISEPHALVVPLYGYTF. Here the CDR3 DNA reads TGTGCCATCAGTGAGCCGCATGCTTTGGTAGTCCCCCTTTATGGCTACACCTTC.